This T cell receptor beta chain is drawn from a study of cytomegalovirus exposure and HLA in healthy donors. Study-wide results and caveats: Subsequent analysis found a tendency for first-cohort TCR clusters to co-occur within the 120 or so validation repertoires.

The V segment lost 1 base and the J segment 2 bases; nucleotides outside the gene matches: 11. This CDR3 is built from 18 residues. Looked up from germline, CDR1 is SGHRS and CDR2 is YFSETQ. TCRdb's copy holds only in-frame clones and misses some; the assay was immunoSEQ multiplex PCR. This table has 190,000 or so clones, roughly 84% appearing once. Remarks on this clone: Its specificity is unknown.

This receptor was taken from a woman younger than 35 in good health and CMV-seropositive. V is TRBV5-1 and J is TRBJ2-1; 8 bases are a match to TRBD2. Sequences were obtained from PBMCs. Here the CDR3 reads CASSLYSTAGGPYNEQFF. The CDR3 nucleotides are TGCGCCAGCAGCTTGTATTCGACGGCGGGGGGACCCTACAATGAGCAGTTCTTC.